Listed here are 3 T cell receptor beta chains from one sample, sequenced in a study of spatial heterogeneity in lung cancer. Stated time point: blood at routine non-recurrence follow-up after resection. TCRdb passed the 5' RACE reads through MiXCR, listing each CDR3 protein once. Here the sample spans about 20,000 distinct CDR3 sequences, 9% to 10% being singletons. Specimen: PBMCs, collected at follow-up. These receptors were obtained from a female donor with early-stage non-small cell lung cancer.

The V gene is TRBV22-1, the J gene TRBJ2-7. TRBV22-1 is marked as a pseudogene. The CDR3 is 14 residues long. The CDR3 region is CPGSARAGPYEQYF. DNA for the CDR3: TGTCCTGGGAGCGCACGGGCAGGGCCCTACGAGCAGTACTTC.

This clonotype was seen many times. The J gene is TRBJ2-1, the V gene TRBV12-3 or TRBV12-4, with TRBD2 matching over 10 bases. The CDR3 is 15 amino acids. Trimming took 5 bases from V and 7 from J; bases not matched to a gene: 8. The CDR3: CASSLPSGRTNEQFF. CDR3 nucleotide sequence: TGTGCCAGCAGTCTCCCTAGCGGGAGAACGAATGAGCAGTTCTTC.

With regard to this clonotype: The junction shows a germline mismatch at one end, possibly a read error. The CDR3 DNA reads as TGTGTCAGCAGTCCAAGCACAGATACGCAGTATTTT. It specifies CVSSPSTDTQYF. This sequence joins TRBV7-2 and TRBJ2-3, with unresolved D. The germline CDR1 and CDR2 sequences are SGHTA and FQGNSA. The CDR3 is made up of 12 amino acids.